In this sample, the clone carrying this TCR beta chain turned up many times. The antigen is undetermined. These data belong to a study of CD8+ T cells in alopecia areata. Study as a whole: Patients in the treated group were given tofacitinib by mouth, 5 to 10 mg twice a day. The drug, tofacitinib, lasted 6 to 18 months, followed by 6 months off drug.

Noted treatment: oral pan-JAK inhibitor, 5-10 mg twice daily. Peripheral blood and lesional scalp punch biopsies were taken from alopecia areata patients. General study points: Relative to mice, TCR sharing across patients was less clear, a difference possibly HLA-related.

RNA extraction and reverse transcription yielded cDNA as sequencing template. The assay was immunoSEQ multiplex PCR, and TCRdb's table has in-frame clones only and misses some. This sample has some 200,000 clones; around 56% occur once, and the top ten carry 3% to 4%. Germline values: CDR1 SEHNR, CDR2 FQNEAQ (reference sequence). V shed 5 bases and J shed 2 bases, with 25 bases lying between them. The length of the CDR3 is 18 residues. This clonotype originated in a human donor with alopecia areata. The source was CD4+ T cells sorted from blood, collected at week 4, from a patient treated with tofacitinib. The V gene is TRBV7-9, the J gene TRBJ2-7; possible D gene TRBD2, 7 bases. DNA of the CDR3: TGTGCCAGCAGCCCCCCGTGGGGGGGCAGGAGGATAACCTACGAGCAGTACTTC. This gives the protein CASSPPWGGRRITYEQYF.